This T cell receptor beta chain was obtained from a study of blood T cells in healthy people across ages. The overall study: Template switching retrieved approximately one barcoded beta molecule for each two T cells.

A minimum of 7 million PBMCs was isolated per sample. The germline V gene has CDR1 MNHEY and CDR2 SVGAGI. The CDR3 contains 16 residues. V shed 6 bases and J shed 6 bases, with 18 bases lying between them. It was with a sample-barcoded 5' primer and a J-beta primer mix that a second PCR of roughly 7 to 12 cycles was run. Using its own MiXCR run on the 5' RACE reads, TCRdb lists one record per CDR3 protein. The sample comprises 700,000 to 950,000 distinct CDR3 sequences, more than 45% of which are singletons, and 22% rests with the top ten. The study's findings and limits: Both naive CD4+ cell counts and diversity were greater in long-lived donors than in aged donors.

Comment on this clonotype: Its antigen is as yet unknown.

V usage is TRBV6-5 and J usage is TRBJ1-6; D call uncertain. The material sequenced was blood. The clonotype comes from a man younger than 45 in good health. For the CDR3, the DNA is TGTGCCAGCAGGAACAGCGTAACACACATTAATTCACCCCTCCACTTT. Amino acid sequence: CASRNSVTHINSPLHF.